Listed below are T cell receptor beta chains from one sample, sequenced in a study of control samples from healthy donors and cancer patients. This table comes from immunoSEQ multiplex PCR, and its TCRdb copy is limited to in-frame clones, with some not included. The table lists approximately 150,000 clones, roughly 95% of them singletons. Sequenced input: blood. These receptors originate from a woman aged 30 to 39 in good health. Both conserved end residues are part of each CDR3. The order of the fields is V gene, D gene, CDR3 protein. A D gene is named only where the DNA matches it firmly.

v_call: TRBV28; d_call: -; cdr3_aa: CASRDSMINYGYTF
v_call: TRBV4-1; d_call: TRBD1; cdr3_aa: CASSQAPGQTVSPLHF
v_call: TRBV27; d_call: TRBD2; cdr3_aa: CASSFRGTTYNEQFF
v_call: TRBV5-4; d_call: -; cdr3_aa: CASSLWGGNQPQHF
v_call: TRBV7-9; d_call: -; cdr3_aa: CASSSRGFNNEQFF
v_call: TRBV5-5; d_call: -; cdr3_aa: CASSLGMNTEAFF
v_call: TRBV27; d_call: -; cdr3_aa: CASSPYRGLGLFGNTEAFF
v_call: TRBV19; d_call: TRBD1; cdr3_aa: CASSTDRGYSGYTF
v_call: TRBV4-1; d_call: -; cdr3_aa: CASSQVGGGEAFF
v_call: TRBV6-4; d_call: TRBD2; cdr3_aa: CASSDSSGGSTDTQYF
v_call: TRBV3-1/TRBV3-2; d_call: TRBD2; cdr3_aa: CASSQEVGTTGPGLGNEQFF
v_call: TRBV2; d_call: TRBD2; cdr3_aa: CASSDWSGGPGEQYF
v_call: TRBV3-1/TRBV3-2; d_call: -; cdr3_aa: CASSQGYEQYF
v_call: TRBV5-6; d_call: TRBD1; cdr3_aa: CASSLYIETGGIYEQYF
v_call: TRBV6-6; d_call: -; cdr3_aa: CASRIRDAKGEQYF
v_call: TRBV5-4; d_call: -; cdr3_aa: CASSLSPGGNQPQHF
v_call: TRBV28; d_call: -; cdr3_aa: CASSSPGETNEKLFF
v_call: TRBV7-6; d_call: -; cdr3_aa: CASSSSSYEQYF
v_call: TRBV24-1; d_call: TRBD2; cdr3_aa: CATSDRRTSDEQYF